The T cell receptor (beta chain) described here comes from a study of cytomegalovirus exposure and HLA in healthy donors. Regarding this clone: What it binds is unknown.

A multiplex PCR was run with 60 Vbeta primers and 13 Jbeta primers. Here immunoSEQ multiplex PCR was the method, and the copy in TCRdb shows in-frame clones only, minus some. The sample contains some 190,000 clones, roughly 87% of which appear only once. The CDR3 is 19 residues long. The V gene's germline CDR1 is SGHRS and CDR2 YFSETQ. V shed 4 bases and J shed 1 base, with 23 bases lying between them. Study-level points and caveats: A later analysis reportedly found that, within productive TCRs, an Asian-associated ancestry cluster had fewer N-insertions than the mean observed across the roughly 690 donors. Within a later analysis, the majority of CMV-associated TCR beta chains appeared HLA-restricted. Sequencing probably produced one cluster of sequence variants that were highly shared.

Healthy bone marrow donors made up the donor group. The TCR was taken from a boy between 2 and 15 years old in good health and CMV-seronegative. The chain employs TRBV5-1 and TRBJ2-2, with D tentatively TRBD2 (5 bases). The sample comprised PBMCs. CDR3 region: CASSPTTTRPVLNTGELFF. CDR3 DNA sequence: TGCGCCAGCAGCCCAACGACTACTCGTCCGGTCCTGAACACCGGGGAGCTGTTTTTT.